Shown below are 32 T cell receptor beta chains from a single sample sequenced in a study of blood T cell repertoires in COVID-19. The table came from immunoSEQ multiplex PCR; TCRdb's copy has only in-frame clones and leaves some out. The sample shows about 140,000 clones, around 80% of them seen only once. The sequencing sample was made of peripheral blood. These receptor sequences come from a man aged 60-69 years with acute or convalescent COVID-19.

CDR3 loop: CASSLGGTVYQPQHF. The CDR3 DNA is TGTGCCAGCAGCCTAGGAGGGACAGTATACCAGCCCCAGCATTTT. This chain links TRBV28 with TRBJ1-5; 7 bases match TRBD1. CDR1 MDHEN and CDR2 SYDVKM come from the germline V gene. This CDR3 comprises 15 residues. J gave up 7 bases and V 6 bases, and 12 bases lay outside the gene matches.

The sample holds one count of this clone. The chain employs TRBV11-2 and TRBJ2-7; D is perhaps TRBD2 (5 bases). CDR1 and CDR2 from the germline V gene are SGHAT and FQNNGV. The V end lost 3 bases, the J end lost 6 bases, and 15 bases lay between the germline ends. This CDR3 is 14 amino acids long. The chain's CDR3 is CASSLASSGLEQYF. In nucleotides, the CDR3 is TGTGCCAGCAGCTTGGCCTCCAGCGGACTCGAGCAGTACTTC.

The genes are TRBV7-2 and TRBJ1-6; 9 bases match TRBD1. The ends lost 5 bases at V and 9 bases at J; junction bases unmatched: 5. Germline V gene lookup returns CDR1 SGHTA and CDR2 FQGNSA. CDR3 length: 14 amino acids. The CDR3 here is CASSPGQGGSPLHF. CDR3 in DNA: TGTGCCAGCAGCCCGGGACAGGGTGGTTCACCCCTCCACTTT.

The sample holds one count of this clone. The CDR3 DNA follows: TGTGCCAGTAGTCCCACCGGGGCGGGAGTAGGGGAGACCCAGTACTTC. It is translated as CASSPTGAGVGETQYF. This chain joins TRBV19 and TRBJ2-5; 7 positions match TRBD2. The CDR3 contains 16 residues. V gave up 5 bases and J gave up 5 bases; unmatched junction bases: 14. Germline-derived CDR1 and CDR2 are LNHDA and SQIVND (reference sequence).

V and J are TRBV5-1 and TRBJ2-5, with 9 bases that match TRBD1. The V and J ends lost 3 bases and 2 bases, in that order; junction bases with no gene match: 2. The CDR3 extends over 14 amino acids. CDR1 SGHRS and CDR2 YFSETQ come from the germline V gene. The CDR3 here is CASSSTGGQETQYF. The DNA for the CDR3 is TGCGCCAGCAGCTCGACAGGGGGGCAAGAGACCCAGTACTTC.

V gene TRBV28 combines with J gene TRBJ2-1, with 8 bases aligning to TRBD2. The CDR3 spans 15 residues. Germline CDR1 reads MDHEN; CDR2 reads SYDVKM. V was clipped by 4 bases and J by 6 bases; unmatched bases: 8. This CDR3 is CASSSAGGQFNEQFF. CDR3 DNA sequence: TGTGCCAGCAGTTCGGCGGGGGGCCAGTTCAATGAGCAGTTCTTC.

The rearrangement joins TRBV24-1 to TRBJ1-5; D gene unclear. Germline V CDR1 and CDR2: KGHDR, SFDVKD. This CDR3 is built from 12 residues. V lost 6 bases and J 2 bases, leaving 4 bases between the germline ends. The CDR3 here is CATSYGNQPQHF. The CDR3 DNA is TGTGCCACCAGTTATGGCAATCAGCCCCAGCATTTT.

J is TRBJ1-3 and V is TRBV6-6; TRBD1 matches at 7 bases. Per germline, CDR1 MNHNY and CDR2 SVGAGI (reference sequence). This CDR3 region has 14 residues. With V trimmed by 7 bases and J by 4 bases, 7 bases remained unmatched. For the CDR3, the DNA is TGTGCCAGCATCCCGGGACAGCTAGGAAACACCATATATTTT. It is translated as CASIPGQLGNTIYF.

The chain uses TRBV19 and TRBJ1-3; 7 bases are a match to TRBD1. Germline V gene sequence: CDR1 LNHDA, CDR2 SQIVND (reference sequence). V lost 10 bases, J lost 3 bases, and 6 bases stayed unmatched. The CDR3 sequence is 13 residues long. The CDR3, as DNA: TGTGCCACTAAGGGACAGAGTGGAAACACCATATATTTT. Amino acids: CATKGQSGNTIYF.

This clone has only a few counts. This chain connects TRBV4-2 to TRBJ2-2, with D possibly being TRBD1 (5 bases). CDR3 size: 14 residues. Germline V CDR1 and CDR2: LGHNA, YNFKEQ. V lost 5 bases to trimming and J lost 3 bases, with 10 bases between them. CDR3 residues: CASSASRDTGELFF. Written as DNA, the CDR3 is TGTGCCAGCAGCGCGTCCAGGGACACCGGGGAGCTGTTTTTT.

The sample holds one count of this clone. This chain links TRBV7-8 with TRBJ2-7, with D possibly being TRBD1 (7 bases). CDR1 is SGHVS, CDR2 FQNEAQ, per germline. The CDR3 covers 18 residues. The V gene lost 7 bases and the J gene lost 3 bases, with 28 bases spanning the gap. In DNA, the CDR3 is TGTGCCAGCACCCTTCAAACCGGGCCAGGGGGGCGCGTCTACGAGCAGTACTTC. Protein: CASTLQTGPGGRVYEQYF.

The rearrangement joins TRBV10-3 to TRBJ2-5; 14 bases fit TRBD2. Germline loops: CDR1 ENHRY, CDR2 SYGVKD. The trim removed 4 bases at V and 1 base at J, leaving 2 bases unmatched. The CDR3 is made up of 16 amino acids. The CDR3 DNA sequence: TGTGCCATCAGTGGGGGACTAGCGGGAGTCCAAGAGACCCAGTACTTC. Its translation is CAISGGLAGVQETQYF.

This sequence joins TRBV3-1 (or the pseudogene TRBV3-2) and TRBJ2-7; D call uncertain. Deletions cut 1 base from V and 7 bases from J, with 5 bases between. The CDR3 runs to 11 residues. Germline CDR1 and CDR2: LGHDT and YNNKEL (reference sequence). Written as DNA, the CDR3 is TGTGCCAGCAGCCAAGTTGAGGAGCAGTACTTC. Translating gives CASSQVEEQYF.

The chain uses TRBV3-1 (or the pseudogene TRBV3-2) and TRBJ1-2; 11 bases line up with TRBD1. V gave up 2 bases and J gave up 6 bases; unmatched junction bases: 8. The V gene's germline CDR1 is LGHDT and CDR2 YNNKEL (reference sequence). This CDR3 contains 16 residues. CDR3 bases: TGTGCCAGCAGCCAACCTCGGACAGGGGGCAGCGATGGCTACACCTTC. It encodes CASSQPRTGGSDGYTF.

This chain uses TRBV27 with TRBJ1-2; weak D call: TRBD1 (6 bases). Germline V gene lookup returns CDR1 MNHEY and CDR2 SMNVEV (reference sequence). Between the trimmed V and J ends, which lost 6 bases and 6 bases, there was a span of 17 bases. CDR3 length: 14 residues. CDR3 sequence reads: CASRSLGAPDGYTF. Here the CDR3 DNA reads TGTGCCAGCAGGTCTTTGGGGGCGCCGGATGGCTACACCTTC.

The DNA of the CDR3 is TGTGCCCTCGGGACAGGGCGAACCGGGGAGCTGTTTTTT. Translated, it gives CALGTGRTGELFF. This rearrangement joins TRBV30 to TRBJ2-2; 9 bases are a match to TRBD1. The V segment lost 8 bases and the J segment 5 bases; nucleotides outside the gene matches: 6. The CDR3 spans 13 residues. Per germline, CDR1 GTSNPN and CDR2 SVGIG (reference sequence).

The genes are TRBV19 and TRBJ2-3; the D is unclear. Per the germline V gene, CDR1 is LNHDA and CDR2 is SQIVND (reference sequence). The length of the CDR3 is 12 residues. Trimming took 3 bases from V and 5 from J, leaving 6 bases between them. CDR3 amino acids: CASSMSGDTQYF. In DNA form, the CDR3 reads TGTGCCAGTAGTATGAGTGGAGATACGCAGTATTTT.

In this sample, this clone turned up once. The rearrangement links TRBV7-3 to TRBJ2-3, with a tentative D call TRBD1 (6 bases). V lost 5 bases and J 0 bases, leaving 15 bases between the germline ends. Germline CDR1 is SGHTA and CDR2 is FQGTGA. CDR3 length: 16 residues. CDR3 bases: TGTGCCAGCAGCACCCAGCCGGGGACAAGCACAGATACGCAGTATTTT. Translating gives CASSTQPGTSTDTQYF.

The chain links TRBV5-4 to TRBJ2-1, with 9 bases that match TRBD2. The ends lost 4 bases at V and 1 base at J; junction bases unmatched: 9. Germline values: CDR1 SGHNT, CDR2 YYREEE (reference sequence). The CDR3 consists of 17 residues. CDR3 sequence reads: CASSPRASGKSYNEQFF. CDR3 coding DNA: TGTGCCAGCAGCCCGAGGGCTAGCGGGAAATCCTACAATGAGCAGTTCTTC. The full variable domain, in which reference TRBV5-4 and TRBJ2-1 provide the parts outside the CDR3, is ETGVTQSPTHLIKTRGQQVTLRCSSQSGHNTVSWYQQALGQGPQFIFQYYREEENGRGNFPPRFSGLQFPNYSSELNVNALELDDSALYLCASSPRASGKSYNEQFFGPGTRLTVL.

This chain joins TRBV28 and TRBJ1-5; weak D call: TRBD1 (5 bases). The CDR3 sequence is 14 residues long. V was trimmed by 3 bases and J by 6 bases, leaving 12 bases between them. Germline V lookup: CDR1 MDHEN, CDR2 SYDVKM. CDR3 nucleotide sequence: TGTGCCAGCAGTTTGTGGGGGGGAAGTCAGCCCCAGCATTTT. Translating it yields CASSLWGGSQPQHF.

This chain links TRBV11-3 with TRBJ2-3; 7 bases line up with TRBD2. The CDR3 is 17 residues long. The germline V gene encodes CDR1 SGHNT and CDR2 YENEEA. V dropped 5 bases and J dropped 0; count of bases not matched to a gene: 11. The CDR3 DNA follows: TGTGCCAGCAGCCTGAAGCGGGAAGGGTTAAGCACAGATACGCAGTATTTT. Amino acid sequence: CASSLKREGLSTDTQYF.

The rearrangement joins TRBV5-1 to TRBJ2-1; D perhaps matches TRBD2 (5 bases). The CDR3 runs to 16 residues. Trimming shortened V by 1 base and J by 1 base, and 12 bases separated the two germline ends. Per the germline V gene, CDR1 is SGHRS and CDR2 is YFSETQ. This chain's CDR3 is CASSLNGRGSYNEQFF. The DNA for the CDR3 is TGCGCCAGCAGCTTGAATGGTCGAGGGTCCTACAATGAGCAGTTCTTC.

This rearrangement joins TRBV20-1 to TRBJ1-1; D is unresolved. V shed 0 bases and J shed 11 bases, with 10 bases lying between them. The CDR3 runs 11 residues. Germline V gives CDR1 DFQATT, CDR2 SNEGSKA (reference sequence). The CDR3 DNA sequence: TGCAGTGCTAGAGACACCGGGGTGGCTTTCTTT. Protein: CSARDTGVAFF.

This chain joins TRBV5-4 and TRBJ1-1; no firm D call. The germline CDR1 and CDR2 sequences are SGHNT and YYREEE (reference sequence). CDR3 size: 14 residues. Trimming took off 4 bases at V and 1 base at J, with 11 bases between the two ends. CDR3 protein: CASSMGGANTEAFF. In DNA, the CDR3 is TGTGCCAGCAGCATGGGAGGTGCGAACACTGAAGCTTTCTTT.

The V gene is TRBV4-3, the J gene TRBJ1-6; 10 bases align to TRBD1. CDR1 is LGHNA and CDR2 is YSLEER in the germline V gene. V gave up 0 bases and J gave up 9 bases; unmatched junction bases: 2. This CDR3 has 15 residues. This CDR3 is CASSQDWDRGSPLHF. Here the CDR3 DNA reads TGCGCCAGCAGCCAAGATTGGGACAGGGGTTCACCCCTCCACTTT.

There are a few counts of this clone. V and J are TRBV2 and TRBJ2-7; TRBD1 matches at 7 bases. The CDR3 is 13 amino acids. V was clipped by 4 bases and J by 2 bases; unmatched bases: 2. Germline V gene lookup returns CDR1 SNHLY and CDR2 FYNNEI. The CDR3 is CASSVDRAYEQYF. In nucleotides, the CDR3 is TGTGCCAGCAGTGTCGACAGGGCCTACGAGCAGTACTTC. Together with reference TRBV2 and TRBJ2-7, the CDR3 gives the full variable domain: EPEVTQTPSHQVTQMGQEVILRCVPISNHLYFYWYRQILGQKVEFLVSFYNNEISEKSEIFDDQFSVERPDGSNFTLKIRSTKLEDSAMYFCASSVDRAYEQYFGPGTRLTVT.

As to this clone: Other DNA variants within this sample encode the same CDR3. V is TRBV4-1 and J is TRBJ1-6; TRBD1 aligns across 10 bases. With 3 bases clipped from V and 6 bases from J, the junction kept 2 bases outside the gene matches. The CDR3 runs to 15 residues. Germline V gene sequence: CDR1 MGHRA, CDR2 YSYEKL. The CDR3 DNA follows: TGCGCCAGCAGCCAGGGACAGGGGCCTAATTCACCCCTCCACTTT. Amino acid sequence: CASSQGQGPNSPLHF.

The gene calls are TRBV7-8 and TRBJ2-5; tentative D call: TRBD2 (5 bases). The V end lost 6 bases, the J end lost 5 bases, and 13 bases lay between the germline ends. Germline-derived CDR1 and CDR2 are SGHVS and FQNEAQ. The CDR3 is 13 amino acids. CDR3 region: CASRVGGGETQYF. The CDR3 bases are TGTGCCAGCAGGGTAGGAGGTGGGGAGACCCAGTACTTC.

This clone was seen more than once but under ten times. The chain couples TRBV27 to TRBJ2-1, with D unresolved. Germline loops: CDR1 MNHEY, CDR2 SMNVEV (reference sequence). Trimming took 6 bases from V and 0 from J, leaving 12 bases between them. This CDR3 is 15 amino acids long. The CDR3: CASSSDLFSYNEQFF. The CDR3 nucleotides are TGTGCCAGCAGCTCTGACTTATTCTCCTACAATGAGCAGTTCTTC.

DNA for the CDR3: TGTGCCAGTAGTACGCGAACAGGGCTGTATGGCTACACCTTC. Its protein is CASSTRTGLYGYTF. The chain recombines TRBV19 with TRBJ1-2; TRBD1 might be the D (6 bases). Germline CDR1 is LNHDA and CDR2 is SQIVND (reference sequence). V was shortened by 4 bases and J by 5 bases, with 14 bases between the two germline ends. The CDR3 is 14 amino acids.

This chain uses TRBV5-1 with TRBJ2-7; 9 nucleotides agree with TRBD1. V was clipped by 7 bases and J by 6 bases; unmatched bases: 11. CDR1 and CDR2 from the germline V gene are SGHRS and YFSETQ. CDR3 length: 14 residues. Here the CDR3 DNA reads TGCGCCAGCGCCCCACCGTCGGACAGGGGCGAGCAGTACTTC. Its protein product is CASAPPSDRGEQYF.

This sequence joins TRBV19 and TRBJ2-2, with 9 bases matching TRBD1. After removal of 9 bases from V and 5 bases from J, the junction contained 4 bases not matched to a gene. Germline CDR1 reads LNHDA; CDR2 reads SQIVND (reference sequence). The CDR3 consists of 13 residues. The CDR3 here is CASRDRVTGELFF. CDR3 sequence (DNA): TGTGCCAGCCGGGACAGGGTAACCGGGGAGCTGTTTTTT.